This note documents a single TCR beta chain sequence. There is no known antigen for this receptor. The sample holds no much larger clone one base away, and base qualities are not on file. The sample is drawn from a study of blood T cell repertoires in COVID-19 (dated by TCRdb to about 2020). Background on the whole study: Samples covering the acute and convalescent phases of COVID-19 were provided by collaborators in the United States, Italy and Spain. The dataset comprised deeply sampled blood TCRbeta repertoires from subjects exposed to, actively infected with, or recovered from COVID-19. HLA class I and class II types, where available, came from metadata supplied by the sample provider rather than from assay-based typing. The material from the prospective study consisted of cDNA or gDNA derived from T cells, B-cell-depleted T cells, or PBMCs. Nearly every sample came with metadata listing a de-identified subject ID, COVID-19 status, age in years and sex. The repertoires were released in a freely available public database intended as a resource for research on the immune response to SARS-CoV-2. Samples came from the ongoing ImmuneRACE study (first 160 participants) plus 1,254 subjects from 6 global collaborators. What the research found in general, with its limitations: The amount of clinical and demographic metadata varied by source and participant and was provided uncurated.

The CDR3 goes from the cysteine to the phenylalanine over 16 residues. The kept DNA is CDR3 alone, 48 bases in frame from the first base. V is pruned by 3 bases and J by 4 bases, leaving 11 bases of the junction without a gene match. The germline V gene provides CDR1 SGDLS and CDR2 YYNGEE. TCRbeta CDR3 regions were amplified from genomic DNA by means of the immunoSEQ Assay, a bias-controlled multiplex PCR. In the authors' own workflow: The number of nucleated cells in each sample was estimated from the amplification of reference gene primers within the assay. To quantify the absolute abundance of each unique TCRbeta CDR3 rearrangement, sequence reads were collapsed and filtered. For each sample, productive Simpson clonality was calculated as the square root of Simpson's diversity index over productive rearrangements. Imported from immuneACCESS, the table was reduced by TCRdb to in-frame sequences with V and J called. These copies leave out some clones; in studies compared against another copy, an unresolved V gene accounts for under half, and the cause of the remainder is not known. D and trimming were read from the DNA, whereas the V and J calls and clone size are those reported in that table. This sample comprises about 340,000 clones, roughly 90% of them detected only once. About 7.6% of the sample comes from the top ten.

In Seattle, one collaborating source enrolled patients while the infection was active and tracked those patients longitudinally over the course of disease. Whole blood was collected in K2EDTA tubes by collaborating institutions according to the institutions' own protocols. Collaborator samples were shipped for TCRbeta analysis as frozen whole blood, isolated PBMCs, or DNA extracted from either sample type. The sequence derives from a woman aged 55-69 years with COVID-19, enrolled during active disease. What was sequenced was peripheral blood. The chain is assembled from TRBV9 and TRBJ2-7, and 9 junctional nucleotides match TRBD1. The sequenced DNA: TGTGCCAGCAGCGGTAACACAGGGGGCACTGGATACGAGCAGTACTTC. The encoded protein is CASSGNTGGTGYEQYF.